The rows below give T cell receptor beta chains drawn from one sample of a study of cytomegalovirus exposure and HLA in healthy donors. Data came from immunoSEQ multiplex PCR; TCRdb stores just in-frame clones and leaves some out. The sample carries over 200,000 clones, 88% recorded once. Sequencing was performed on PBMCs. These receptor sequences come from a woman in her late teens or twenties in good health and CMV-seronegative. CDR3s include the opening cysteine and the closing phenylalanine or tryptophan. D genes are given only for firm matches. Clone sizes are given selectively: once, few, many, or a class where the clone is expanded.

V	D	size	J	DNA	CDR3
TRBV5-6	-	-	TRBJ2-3	TGTGCCAGCAGCTTCAGGGAAACCGCAAACACAGATACGCAGTATTTT	CASSFRETANTDTQYF
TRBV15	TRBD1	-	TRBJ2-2	TGTGCCACCAGCCCCAGACAGGGCACCGGGGAGCTGTTTTTT	CATSPRQGTGELFF
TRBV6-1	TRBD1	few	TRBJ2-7	TGTGCCAGCAGTGAAGCCGGGACAGCCACCTACGAGCAGTACTTC	CASSEAGTATYEQYF
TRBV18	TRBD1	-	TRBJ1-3	TGTGCCAGCTCACCCACAGGGGTAGCTGGAAACACCATATATTTT	CASSPTGVAGNTIYF
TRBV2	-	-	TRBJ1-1	TGTGCCAGCAAAGACCTACCAGGGGCGGCTGAAGCTTTCTTT	CASKDLPGAAEAFF
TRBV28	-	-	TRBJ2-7	TGTGCCAGCAGTTTCCCCTACACTACCTACGAGCAGTACTTC	CASSFPYTTYEQYF
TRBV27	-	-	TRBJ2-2	TGTGCCAGCAGTTTGGTAACAGCGAACACCGGGGAGCTGTTTTTT	CASSLVTANTGELFF
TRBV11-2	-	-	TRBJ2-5	TGTGCCAGCAGCATCCGTCCCGGCGAGGGGACCCAGTACTTC	CASSIRPGEGTQYF
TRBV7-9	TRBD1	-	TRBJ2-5	TGTGCCAGCAGCTTATATACAGGGGGCGGGGAGACCCAGTACTTC	CASSLYTGGGETQYF
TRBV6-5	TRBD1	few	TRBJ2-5	TGTGCCAGCAGTTACTCGATTGGGACAGCGCAAGAGACCCAGTACTTC	CASSYSIGTAQETQYF
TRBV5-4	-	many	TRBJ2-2	TGTGCCAGCAGTCTGGGTGGGCAGCTTAACACCGGGGAGCTGTTTTTT	CASSLGGQLNTGELFF
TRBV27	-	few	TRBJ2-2	TGTGCCAGCAGTTTGTCGGGCACCGGGGAGCTGTTTTTT	CASSLSGTGELFF
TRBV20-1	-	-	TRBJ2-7	TGCAGTGCCGCATTCAGGTACGAGCAGTACTTC	CSAAFRYEQYF
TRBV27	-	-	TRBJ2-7	TGTGCCAGCAGTCTTATCGGAGATTACGAGCAGTACTTC	CASSLIGDYEQYF
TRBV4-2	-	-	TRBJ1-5	TGTGCCAGCAGCCAAGATCATAGCCGTTTAAATCAGCCCCAGCATTTT	CASSQDHSRLNQPQHF
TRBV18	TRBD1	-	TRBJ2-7	TGTGCCAGCTCATTGGACCCAGACAGGGGACACTACGAGCAGTACTTC	CASSLDPDRGHYEQYF
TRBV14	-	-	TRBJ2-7	TGTGCCAGCAGCCCGTGGAGTTACGAGCAGTACTTC	CASSPWSYEQYF
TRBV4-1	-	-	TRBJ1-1	TGCGCCAGCAGCCAAACAATCGGGGGTACTGAAGCTTTCTTT	CASSQTIGGTEAFF
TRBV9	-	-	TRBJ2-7	TGTGCCAGCAGCGTAGATCTCGGCTACGAGCAGTACTTC	CASSVDLGYEQYF
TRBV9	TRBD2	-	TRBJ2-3	TGTGCCAGCAGCCCCTACAGCGGGGGTTTCACAGATACGCAGTATTTT	CASSPYSGGFTDTQYF
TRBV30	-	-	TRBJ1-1	TGTGCCTGGAGTGTAAGGCTGGACAGCTCCCACACTGAAGCTTTCTTT	CAWSVRLDSSHTEAFF
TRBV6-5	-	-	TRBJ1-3	TGTGCCAGCAGTTACTCACCGGGGGACTCTGGAAACACCATATATTTT	CASSYSPGDSGNTIYF
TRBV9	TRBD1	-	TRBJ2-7	TGTGCCAGCAGCGTAGGTTCGACAGGGGATTTAGGGGAGCAGTACTTC	CASSVGSTGDLGEQYF
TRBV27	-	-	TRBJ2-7	TGTGCCAGCAGTTTAAGTGGGAGGTCCTACGAGCAGTACTTC	CASSLSGRSYEQYF
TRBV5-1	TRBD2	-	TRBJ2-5	TGCGCCAGCAGCTCGGGACTAGCGGGAGCTGCGGAGACCCAGTACTTC	CASSSGLAGAAETQYF
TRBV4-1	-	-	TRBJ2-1	TGCGCCAGCAGCCAAGATTCCGGACGGGACTTGAATGAGCAGTTCTTC	CASSQDSGRDLNEQFF
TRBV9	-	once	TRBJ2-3	TGTGCCAGCAGCGCAACAGGGACCCCAAGCACAGATACGCAGTATTTT	CASSATGTPSTDTQYF
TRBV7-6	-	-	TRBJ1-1	TGTGCCAGCAGCTTAGCCTCCGGGACATCACCTGAAGCTTTCTTT	CASSLASGTSPEAFF
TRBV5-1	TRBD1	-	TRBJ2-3	TGCGCCAGCAGCTCGTCACAGGGGGGAATAACAGATACGCAGTATTTT	CASSSSQGGITDTQYF
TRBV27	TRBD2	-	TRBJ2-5	TGTGCCAGCAGCTTAACCCTCCCGGGGGGGGCGGGCAAACAAGAGACCCAGTACTTC	CASSLTLPGGAGKQETQYF
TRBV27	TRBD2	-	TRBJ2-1	TGTGCCAGCGGACCCAGAATAGCGGGAGGGCCCGGTGAGCAGTTCTTC	CASGPRIAGGPGEQFF
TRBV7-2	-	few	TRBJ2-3	TGTGCCAGCAGCCGGGGGAGCGGGTACACAGATACGCAGTATTTT	CASSRGSGYTDTQYF
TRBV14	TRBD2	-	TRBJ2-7	TGTGCCAGCAGCCAGGGACTAGCGGGGACAGAGCAGTACTTC	CASSQGLAGTEQYF
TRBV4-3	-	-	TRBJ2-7	TGCGCCAGCAGCCAAGGGGTCGCGGAAGTCTACGAGCAGTACTTC	CASSQGVAEVYEQYF
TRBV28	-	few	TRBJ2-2	TGTGCCAGCAGTAGCAGGGGTTTGGCCGGGGAGCTGTTTTTT	CASSSRGLAGELFF
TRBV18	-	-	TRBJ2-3	TGTGCCAGCTCACCAGACCTAGCTTCAGATACGCAGTATTTT	CASSPDLASDTQYF
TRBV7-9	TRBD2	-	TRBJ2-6	TGTGCCAGCAGCGAGACGGGACTAGCTGGCTCTGGGGCCAACGTCCTGACTTTC	CASSETGLAGSGANVLTF
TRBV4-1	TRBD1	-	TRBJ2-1	TGCGCCAGCAGCCATGGGGACAGGGTCAGGAATGAGCAGTTCTTC	CASSHGDRVRNEQFF
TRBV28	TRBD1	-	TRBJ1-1	TGTGCCAGCAGTTTGGGGCTACAGGGGGCAAGAACTGAAGCTTTCTTT	CASSLGLQGARTEAFF
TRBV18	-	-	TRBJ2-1	TGTGCCAGCTCACCACTAGCGATGCACAATGAGCAGTTCTTC	CASSPLAMHNEQFF
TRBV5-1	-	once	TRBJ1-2	TGCGCCAGCAGCTCAACACAGGGACCAGGAGGCTACACCTTC	CASSSTQGPGGYTF
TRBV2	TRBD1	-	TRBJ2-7	TGTGCCAGCAGTGATGACAGGGCACCCTACGAGCAGTACTTC	CASSDDRAPYEQYF
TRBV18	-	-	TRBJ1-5	TGTGCCAGCTCACCACGGGGGCAGAGCAATCAGCCCCAGCATTTT	CASSPRGQSNQPQHF
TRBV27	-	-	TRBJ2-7	TGTGCCAGCAGTCCCAGACTGTACTCCTACGAGCAGTACTTC	CASSPRLYSYEQYF
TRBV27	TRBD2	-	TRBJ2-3	TGTGCCAGCATCGGCGGGAGTCGCACAGATACGCAGTATTTT	CASIGGSRTDTQYF
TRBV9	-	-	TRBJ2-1	TGTGCCAGCAGCGTAGAGGGGAGGAGCTCCTACAATGAGCAGTTCTTC	CASSVEGRSSYNEQFF
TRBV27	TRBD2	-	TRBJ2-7	TGTGCCAGCAGTTTATATCTAGCGGGTGGCGAGCAGTACTTC	CASSLYLAGGEQYF
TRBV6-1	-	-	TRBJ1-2	TGTGCCAGCAGCCGGGTTGAGGAGGGCTTCTATGGCTACACCTTC	CASSRVEEGFYGYTF
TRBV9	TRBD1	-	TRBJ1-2	TGTGCCAGCAGCGCCCCCCGAGACAGGGCTCGAACTAACTATGGCTACACCTTC	CASSAPRDRARTNYGYTF
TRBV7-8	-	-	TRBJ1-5	TGTGCCAGCAGCTCCCGTTTGGAGAGCAATCAGCCCCAGCATTTT	CASSSRLESNQPQHF
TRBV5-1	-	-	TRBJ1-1	TGCGCCAGCAGCTTGGCGGGAATTGGGCCAGGGGCCTCCAACACTGAAGCTTTCTTT	CASSLAGIGPGASNTEAFF
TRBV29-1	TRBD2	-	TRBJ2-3	TGCAGCGTTGAGGGACTAGCGGGAAGCACAGATACGCAGTATTTT	CSVEGLAGSTDTQYF
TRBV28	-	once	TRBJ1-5	TGTGCCAGCAGTAAAGATCAGGGTCAGCCTCAGCCCCAGCATTTT	CASSKDQGQPQPQHF
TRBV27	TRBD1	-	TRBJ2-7	TGTGCCAGCGGGGCACAGGGGTGGCCCTCCTACGAGCAGTACTTC	CASGAQGWPSYEQYF
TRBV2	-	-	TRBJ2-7	TGTGCCAGCAGAAATCGCCTAAAGGGGGGGTCCAACGAGCAGTACTTC	CASRNRLKGGSNEQYF